This note documents a single TCR beta chain sequence. What it binds is not known. The data originate from a study of shared clonotypes between healthy human individuals. Broader study findings: Among non-shared clonotypes, generation probabilities were lower than among those shared by all four donors.

Several immunoSEQ 96-well plates shared each subset's DNA, each plate a replicate. The repertoire was sequenced with immunoSEQ multiplex PCR; TCRdb's copy has only in-frame clones and lacks some. Of about 990,000 clones listed, about four fifths were seen once; the top ten hold roughly 0.65%. This CDR3 spans 16 amino acids. The V end lost 5 bases, the J end lost 9 bases, and 23 bases lay between the germline ends. Germline assignment: CDR1 MNHNS and CDR2 SASEGT. Negatively enriched CD4+ T cells were divided by CD45RA into naive and memory. The sequencing input was memory CD4+ T cells from PBMCs. Subset described: CD45RA-negative fraction. The chain employs TRBV6-1 and TRBJ1-5, with a weak D call TRBD1 (5 bases). This TCR was recovered from a man younger than 35 in good health. Some clones in this sample may be carry-over from other donors' samples. CDR3 sequence reads: CASSQVWDAFRRPQHF. The CDR3 DNA follows: TGTGCCAGCAGTCAAGTCTGGGACGCTTTTCGGCGGCCCCAGCATTTT.